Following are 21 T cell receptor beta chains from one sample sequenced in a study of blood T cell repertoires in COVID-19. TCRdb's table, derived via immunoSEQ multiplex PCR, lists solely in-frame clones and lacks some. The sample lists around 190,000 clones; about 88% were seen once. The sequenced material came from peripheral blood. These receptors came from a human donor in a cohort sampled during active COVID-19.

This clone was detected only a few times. CDR3 loop: CASSLSRLRVTGELFF. DNA for the CDR3: TGTGCCAGCAGCTTAAGTCGCTTGCGGGTCACCGGGGAGCTGTTTTTT. The V and J genes are TRBV11-2 and TRBJ2-2, with D perhaps matching TRBD2 (5 bases). This CDR3 has 16 residues. V was trimmed by 2 bases and J by 4 bases, leaving 14 bases between them. Germline V gene lookup returns CDR1 SGHAT and CDR2 FQNNGV.

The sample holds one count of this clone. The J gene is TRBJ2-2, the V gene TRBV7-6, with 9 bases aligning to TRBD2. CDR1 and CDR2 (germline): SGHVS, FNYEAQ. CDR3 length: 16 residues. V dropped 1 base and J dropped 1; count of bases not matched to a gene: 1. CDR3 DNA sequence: TGTGCCAGCAGCTTAGGAGCGGGAGGGAACACCGGGGAGCTGTTTTTT. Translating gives CASSLGAGGNTGELFF.

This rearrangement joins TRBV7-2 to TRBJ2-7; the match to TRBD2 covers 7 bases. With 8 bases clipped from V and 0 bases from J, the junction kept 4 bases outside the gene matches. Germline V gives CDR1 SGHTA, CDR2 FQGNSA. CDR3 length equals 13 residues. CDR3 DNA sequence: TGTGCCAGCTGGGGGGGAAGCTCCTACGAGCAGTACTTC. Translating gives CASWGGSSYEQYF.

The CDR3 DNA reads TGTGCCAGTACCTCGACTGGGTCTAGCACAGATACGCAGTATTTT. This codes for CASTSTGSSTDTQYF. The chain has TRBV19 and TRBJ2-3; no clear D. The CDR3 has 15 amino acids. Trimming took off 7 bases at V and 0 bases at J, with 14 bases between the two ends. The germline V gene has CDR1 LNHDA and CDR2 SQIVND (reference sequence). The complete variable domain, with remaining parts taken from reference TRBV19 and TRBJ2-3, reads DGGITQSPKYLFRKEGQNVTLSCEQNLNHDAMYWYRQDPGQGLRLIYYSQIVNDFQKGDIAEGYSVSREKKESFPLTVTSAQKNPTAFYLCASTSTGSSTDTQYFGPGTRLTVL.

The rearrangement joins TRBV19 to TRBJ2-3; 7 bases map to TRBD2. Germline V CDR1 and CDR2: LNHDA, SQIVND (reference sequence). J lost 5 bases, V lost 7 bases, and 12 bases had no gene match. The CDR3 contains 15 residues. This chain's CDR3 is CASTNLREGLDTQYF. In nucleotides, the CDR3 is TGTGCCAGTACCAATCTGAGGGAGGGGTTAGATACGCAGTATTTT.

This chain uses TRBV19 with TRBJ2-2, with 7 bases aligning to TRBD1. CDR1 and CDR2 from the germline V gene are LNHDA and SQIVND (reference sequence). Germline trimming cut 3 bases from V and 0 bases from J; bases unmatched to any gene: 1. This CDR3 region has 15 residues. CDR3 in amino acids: CASSMGQPNTGELFF. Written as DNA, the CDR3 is TGTGCCAGTAGTATGGGACAGCCGAACACCGGGGAGCTGTTTTTT.

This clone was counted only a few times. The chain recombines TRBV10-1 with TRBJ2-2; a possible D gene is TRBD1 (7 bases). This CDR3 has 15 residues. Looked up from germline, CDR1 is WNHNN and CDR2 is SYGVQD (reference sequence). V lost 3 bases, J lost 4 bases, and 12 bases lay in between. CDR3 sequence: CASSEVQGGTGELFF. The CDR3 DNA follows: TGCGCCAGCAGTGAAGTCCAGGGGGGCACCGGGGAGCTGTTTTTT.

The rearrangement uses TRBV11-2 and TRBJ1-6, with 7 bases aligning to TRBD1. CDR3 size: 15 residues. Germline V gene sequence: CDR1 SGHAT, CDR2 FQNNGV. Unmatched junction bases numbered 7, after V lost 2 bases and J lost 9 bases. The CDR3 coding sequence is TGTGCCAGCAGCTTACCAAACAGGGGTAGTTCACCCCTCCACTTT. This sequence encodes CASSLPNRGSSPLHF.

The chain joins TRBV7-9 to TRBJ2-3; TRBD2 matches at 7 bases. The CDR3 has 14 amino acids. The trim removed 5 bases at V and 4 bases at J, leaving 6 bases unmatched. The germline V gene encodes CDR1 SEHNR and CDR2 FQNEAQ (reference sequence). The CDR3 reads CASSETGGPDTQYF. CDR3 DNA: TGTGCCAGCAGCGAAACGGGGGGACCAGATACGCAGTATTTT.

CDR3 DNA sequence: TGTGCCAGCAGCTCGACAGGGGATCGAGGCGAGCAGTACTTC. Protein product: CASSSTGDRGEQYF. The chain couples TRBV5-4 to TRBJ2-7; 8 bases are shared with TRBD1. The V and J ends lost 3 bases and 6 bases, in that order; junction bases with no gene match: 8. Looked up from germline, CDR1 is SGHNT and CDR2 is YYREEE (reference sequence). The CDR3 has 14 amino acids.

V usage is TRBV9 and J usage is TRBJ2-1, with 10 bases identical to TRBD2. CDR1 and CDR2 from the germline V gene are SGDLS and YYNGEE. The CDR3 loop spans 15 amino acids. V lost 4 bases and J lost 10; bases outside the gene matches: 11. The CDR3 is CASSHLAGALGEQFF. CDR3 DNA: TGTGCCAGCAGCCATCTAGCGGGAGCTCTAGGGGAGCAGTTCTTC.

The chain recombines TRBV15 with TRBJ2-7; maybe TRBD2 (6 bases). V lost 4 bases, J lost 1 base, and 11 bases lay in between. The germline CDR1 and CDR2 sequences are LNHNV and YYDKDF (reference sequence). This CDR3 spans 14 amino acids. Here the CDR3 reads CATSISGGSYEQYF. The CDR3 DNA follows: TGTGCCACCAGCATTTCCGGGGGATCCTACGAGCAGTACTTC. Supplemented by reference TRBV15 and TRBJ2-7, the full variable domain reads DAMVIQNPRYQVTQFGKPVTLSCSQTLNHNVMYWYQQKSSQAPKLLFHYYDKDFNNEADTPDNFQSRRPNTSFCFLDIRSPGLGDTAMYLCATSISGGSYEQYFGPGTRLTVT.

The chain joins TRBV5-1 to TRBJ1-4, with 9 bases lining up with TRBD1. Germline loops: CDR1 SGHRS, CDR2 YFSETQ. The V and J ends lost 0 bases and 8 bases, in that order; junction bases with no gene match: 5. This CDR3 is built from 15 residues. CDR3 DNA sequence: TGCGCCAGCAGCTTGGACGGACAGGGGAACGAAAAACTGTTTTTT. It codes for CASSLDGQGNEKLFF. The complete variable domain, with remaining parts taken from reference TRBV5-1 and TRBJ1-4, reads KAGVTQTPRYLIKTRGQQVTLSCSPISGHRSVSWYQQTPGQGLQFLFEYFSETQRNKGNFPGRFSGRQFSNSRSEMNVSTLELGDSALYLCASSLDGQGNEKLFFGSGTQLSVL.

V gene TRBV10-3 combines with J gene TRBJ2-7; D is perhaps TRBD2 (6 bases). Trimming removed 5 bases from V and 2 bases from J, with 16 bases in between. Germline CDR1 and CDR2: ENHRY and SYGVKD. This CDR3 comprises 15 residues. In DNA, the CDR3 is TGTGCCATCAGTTCCGAACGGGGGTCGGCCTACGAGCAGTACTTC. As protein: CAISSERGSAYEQYF.

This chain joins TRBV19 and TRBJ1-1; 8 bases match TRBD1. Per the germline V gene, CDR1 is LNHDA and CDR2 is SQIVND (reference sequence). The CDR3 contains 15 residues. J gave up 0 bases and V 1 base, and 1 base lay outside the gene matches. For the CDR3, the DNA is TGTGCCAGTAGTATAGCAGGGGGCATGAACACTGAAGCTTTCTTT. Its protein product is CASSIAGGMNTEAFF.

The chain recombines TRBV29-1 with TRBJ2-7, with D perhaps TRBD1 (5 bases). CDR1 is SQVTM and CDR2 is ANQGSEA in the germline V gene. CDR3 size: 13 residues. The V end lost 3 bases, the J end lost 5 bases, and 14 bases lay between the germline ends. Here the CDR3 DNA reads TGCAGCGTTGAGGGGCCAGGGTTCCACGAGCAGTACTTC. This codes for CSVEGPGFHEQYF.

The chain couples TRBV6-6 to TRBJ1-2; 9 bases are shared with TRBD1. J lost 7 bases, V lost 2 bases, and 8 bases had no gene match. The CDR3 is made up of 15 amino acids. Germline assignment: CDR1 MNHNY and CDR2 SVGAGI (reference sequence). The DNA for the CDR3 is TGTGCCAGCAGTTACGGGACAGGGATTGGGATTGGCTACACCTTC. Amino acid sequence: CASSYGTGIGIGYTF.

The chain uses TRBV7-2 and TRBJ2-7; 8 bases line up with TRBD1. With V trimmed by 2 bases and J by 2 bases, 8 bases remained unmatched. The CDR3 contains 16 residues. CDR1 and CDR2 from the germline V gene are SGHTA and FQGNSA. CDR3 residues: CASSLSIGTGTYEQYF. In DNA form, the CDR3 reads TGTGCCAGCAGCTTATCGATTGGGACAGGAACCTACGAGCAGTACTTC.

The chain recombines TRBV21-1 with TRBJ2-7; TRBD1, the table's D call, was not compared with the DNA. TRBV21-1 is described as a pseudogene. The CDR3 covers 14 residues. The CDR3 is CASSDPGQLYEQYF. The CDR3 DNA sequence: TGTGCCAGCAGCGACCCGGGACAGCTCTACGAGCAGTACTTC.

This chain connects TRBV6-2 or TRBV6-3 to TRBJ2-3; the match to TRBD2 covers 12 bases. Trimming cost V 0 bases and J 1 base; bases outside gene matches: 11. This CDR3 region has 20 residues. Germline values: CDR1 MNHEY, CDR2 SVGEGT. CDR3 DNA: TGTGCCAGCAGTTACTCGATTTTTACTAGCGGGGGGTTGGGCACAGATACGCAGTATTTT. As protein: CASSYSIFTSGGLGTDTQYF.

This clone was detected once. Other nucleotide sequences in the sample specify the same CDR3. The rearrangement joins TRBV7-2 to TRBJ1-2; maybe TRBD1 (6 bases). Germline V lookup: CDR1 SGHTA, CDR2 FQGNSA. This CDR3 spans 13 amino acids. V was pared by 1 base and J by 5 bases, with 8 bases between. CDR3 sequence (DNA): TGTGCCAGCAGCTTAGAACAGGGTTATGGCTACACCTTC. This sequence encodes CASSLEQGYGYTF.